The 28 T cell receptor beta chains reported below all come from one sample, sequenced in a study of blood T cell repertoires in COVID-19. Some clones are missing from TCRdb's copy, which holds only in-frame ones; the method was immunoSEQ multiplex PCR. The table shows 250,000 to 350,000 clones, with approximately 83% occurring only once. Sequenced material: peripheral blood. Receptors originate from a woman in her twenties or thirties who had recovered from COVID-19.

The chain employs TRBV9 and TRBJ2-4; D is perhaps TRBD2 (5 bases). The V gene's germline CDR1 is SGDLS and CDR2 YYNGEE. The CDR3 is 15 residues long. Trimming pared 0 bases from V and 6 bases from J, leaving 13 bases between. This CDR3 reads CASSVVEGGLNIQYF. In DNA, the CDR3 is TGTGCCAGCAGCGTAGTAGAGGGCGGGTTAAACATTCAGTACTTC.

The chain is built from TRBV15 and TRBJ2-2, with 10 nucleotides matching TRBD2. With 8 bases clipped from V and 3 bases from J, the junction kept 6 bases outside the gene matches. Germline V gives CDR1 LNHNV, CDR2 YYDKDF (reference sequence). This CDR3 has 15 residues. The DNA of the CDR3 is TGTGCCACCTCGGCGGGGACTAGCGACACCGGGGAGCTGTTTTTT. Protein sequence: CATSAGTSDTGELFF. Variable domain in full (rest from reference TRBV15 and TRBJ2-2): DAMVIQNPRYQVTQFGKPVTLSCSQTLNHNVMYWYQQKSSQAPKLLFHYYDKDFNNEADTPDNFQSRRPNTSFCFLDIRSPGLGDTAMYLCATSAGTSDTGELFFGEGSRLTVL.

The genes are TRBV14 and TRBJ2-5; TRBD1 aligns across 7 bases. Trimming at V came to 4 bases and at J to 3 bases, leaving 11 bases not matched to a gene. Germline assignment: CDR1 SGHDN and CDR2 FVKESK. This CDR3 has 16 amino acids. Here the CDR3 reads CASSLGTALGEETQYF. DNA for the CDR3: TGTGCCAGCAGCCTAGGGACAGCCTTAGGGGAAGAGACCCAGTACTTC.

This clone was recorded once. The chain joins TRBV6-1 to TRBJ2-5; 10 bases are a match to TRBD1. Germline loops: CDR1 MNHNS, CDR2 SASEGT. This CDR3 is built from 17 residues. The V segment lost 3 bases and the J segment 4 bases; nucleotides outside the gene matches: 11. The CDR3 is CASSELVGQGVGETQYF. CDR3 bases: TGTGCCAGCAGTGAGCTAGTTGGACAGGGGGTTGGAGAGACCCAGTACTTC.

The rearrangement joins TRBV7-2 to TRBJ1-1; a possible D gene is TRBD1 (5 bases). The germline V gene encodes CDR1 SGHTA and CDR2 FQGNSA. CDR3 length: 16 amino acids. Trimming took off 3 bases at V and 1 base at J, with 15 bases between the two ends. The CDR3 sequence is CASSFSGRKGNTEAFF. The CDR3 bases are TGTGCCAGCAGCTTTTCAGGGCGGAAGGGGAACACTGAAGCTTTCTTT.

On this clone itself: The germline gene is not matched at one end of the junction; a read error may be the cause. The CDR3 sequence: CASSPGGGAVKTEAFF. CDR3 DNA: TGTGCCAGCAGCCCCGGTGGTGGGGCGGTGAAAACTGAAGCTTTCTTT. The chain carries TRBV5-4 and TRBJ1-1, with D tentatively TRBD1 (5 bases). This CDR3 spans 16 amino acids. Germline lookup yields CDR1 SGHNT and CDR2 YYREEE (reference sequence).

The CDR3, as DNA: TGTGCCAGCAGCTCGGGACCAGGGGGCGACGGTCAGCCCCAGCATTTT. This translates into CASSSGPGGDGQPQHF. V gene TRBV7-6 combines with J gene TRBJ1-5; 8 bases fit TRBD1. The germline gives CDR1 SGHVS, CDR2 FNYEAQ. The CDR3 is 16 residues long. The V gene end was trimmed by 4 bases and the J gene end by 6 bases; junction bases not matched to a gene: 11.

This rearrangement joins TRBV25-1 to TRBJ2-4; TRBD2 matches 7 bases. V shed 7 bases, J shed 8 bases, and the junction held 23 bases outside the gene matches. CDR1 MGHDK and CDR2 SYGVNS come from the germline V gene. The length of the CDR3 is 18 residues. The CDR3 reads CASIGGGESRSPGDIQYF. The CDR3 DNA follows: TGTGCCAGCATAGGCGGGGGAGAATCCAGGAGTCCGGGAGACATTCAGTACTTC.

V gene TRBV29-1 combines with J gene TRBJ2-3, with 8 bases that match TRBD2. Looked up from germline, CDR1 is SQVTM and CDR2 is ANQGSEA. The CDR3 consists of 15 residues. The ends lost 3 bases at V and 0 bases at J; junction bases unmatched: 5. The CDR3 spells CSVDGRGRSTDTQYF. CDR3 bases: TGCAGCGTTGACGGTCGCGGGAGGAGCACAGATACGCAGTATTTT.

The chain recombines TRBV5-1 with TRBJ2-1, with 12 bases aligning to TRBD2. The CDR3 totals 16 residues. Germline V gives CDR1 SGHRS, CDR2 YFSETQ. The ends lost 0 bases at V and 5 bases at J; junction bases unmatched: 3. The DNA of the CDR3 is TGCGCCAGCAGCTTGGCCCCTAGCGGGGGGGACAATGAGCAGTTCTTC. Translated: CASSLAPSGGDNEQFF.

The chain carries TRBV5-1 and TRBJ1-1; tentative D call: TRBD1 (6 bases). V was pared by 2 bases and J by 1 base, with 9 bases between. CDR1 SGHRS and CDR2 YFSETQ come from the germline V gene. The CDR3 covers 14 residues. CDR3 protein: CASSLNRANTEAFF. In nucleotides, the CDR3 is TGCGCCAGCAGCTTAAACAGGGCGAACACTGAAGCTTTCTTT.

The CDR3: CASRGQGAEGYTF. As DNA, the CDR3 is TGTGCCAGCAGAGGACAGGGGGCGGAAGGCTACACCTTC. The rearrangement uses TRBV5-8 and TRBJ1-2; 11 positions agree with TRBD1. J lost 8 bases, V lost 5 bases, and 5 bases had no gene match. The CDR3 is made up of 13 amino acids. The germline V gene has CDR1 SGHTS and CDR2 YDEGEE.

The chain is built from TRBV19 and TRBJ1-2, with D possibly TRBD1 on 5 matching bases. Deletions cut 3 bases from V and 6 bases from J, with 8 bases between. The CDR3 covers 12 residues. Germline CDR1 reads LNHDA; CDR2 reads SQIVND (reference sequence). This CDR3 is CASSIGGDGYTF. As DNA, the CDR3 is TGTGCCAGTAGTATCGGGGGAGATGGCTACACCTTC.

The rearrangement links TRBV7-9 to TRBJ1-2; no reliable D call. CDR1 SEHNR and CDR2 FQNEAQ come from the germline V gene (reference sequence). Trimming pared 5 bases from V and 4 bases from J, leaving 14 bases between. The CDR3 is 14 amino acids. The CDR3, as DNA: TGTGCCAGCAGCCCCGCAACGGGGAGCTATGGCTACACCTTC. Protein: CASSPATGSYGYTF.

The chain has TRBV5-6 and TRBJ1-5; TRBD1 agrees at 9 bases. Germline CDR1 SGHDT, CDR2 YYEEEE. The CDR3 spans 15 residues. After removal of 4 bases from V and 2 bases from J, the junction contained 4 bases not matched to a gene. CDR3 protein: CASSRRTGGNQPQHF. In DNA, the CDR3 is TGTGCCAGCAGCCGAAGGACAGGGGGCAATCAGCCCCAGCATTTT. Supplemented by reference TRBV5-6 and TRBJ1-5, the full variable domain reads DAGVTQSPTHLIKTRGQQVTLRCSPKSGHDTVSWYQQALGQGPQFIFQYYEEEERQRGNFPDRFSGHQFPNYSSELNVNALLLGDSALYLCASSRRTGGNQPQHFGDGTRLSIL.

The chain is built from TRBV9 and TRBJ1-1; maybe TRBD1 (6 bases). The germline V gene has CDR1 SGDLS and CDR2 YYNGEE. The CDR3 loop spans 12 amino acids. With 7 bases removed from V and 1 base from J, the gap between germline ends came to 8 bases. The CDR3 here is CASATGNTEAFF. DNA for the CDR3: TGTGCCAGCGCGACAGGGAACACTGAAGCTTTCTTT. Full variable domain (missing parts from reference TRBV9 and TRBJ1-1): DSGVTQTPKHLITATGQRVTLRCSPRSGDLSVYWYQQSLDQGLQFLIQYYNGEERAKGNILERFSAQQFPDLHSELNLSSLELGDSALYFCASATGNTEAFFGQGTRLTVV.

V is TRBV5-1 and J is TRBJ2-2, with D unclear. The germline V and J ends were trimmed by 0 bases and 4 bases, with 7 bases remaining between them. Germline CDR1 and CDR2: SGHRS and YFSETQ. This CDR3 has 14 residues. The CDR3 DNA follows: TGCGCCAGCAGCTTGGGGTACAGCACCGGGGAGCTGTTTTTT. Translating gives CASSLGYSTGELFF.

The chain carries TRBV18 and TRBJ2-3, with 9 bases lining up with TRBD2. Germline CDR1 is KGHSH and CDR2 is LQKENI. V shed 0 bases, J shed 2 bases, and the junction held 3 bases outside the gene matches. The CDR3 has 16 residues. The CDR3 nucleotides are TGTGCCAGCTCACCACCTAGCGGGGGAGCCACAGATACGCAGTATTTT. Translating gives CASSPPSGGATDTQYF.

The gene calls are TRBV5-1 and TRBJ2-7; 10 bases align to TRBD1. Per the germline V gene, CDR1 is SGHRS and CDR2 is YFSETQ. Losses at the gene ends were 4 bases for V and 2 bases for J; bases not matched to a gene: 6. The length of the CDR3 is 15 residues. The CDR3 region has the DNA TGCGCCAGCAGCACTCTCGGGACAGGGGCCTACGAGCAGTACTTC. Translation: CASSTLGTGAYEQYF.

The chain links TRBV11-2 to TRBJ2-5, with 10 bases that match TRBD2. The V gene end was trimmed by 4 bases and the J gene end by 1 base; junction bases not matched to a gene: 12. The CDR3 contains 18 residues. The germline gives CDR1 SGHAT, CDR2 FQNNGV. This CDR3 is CASSWTRGRLAGQETQYF. In nucleotides, the CDR3 is TGTGCCAGCAGCTGGACTAGGGGTCGACTAGCGGGCCAAGAGACCCAGTACTTC.

The chain's CDR3 is CASSLEGVLMRETQYF. The DNA for the CDR3 is TGTGCCAGCAGCTTGGAAGGGGTCCTCATGAGAGAGACCCAGTACTTC. The rearrangement uses TRBV5-4 and TRBJ2-5; D might be TRBD1 (5 bases). This CDR3 comprises 16 residues. The germline V and J ends were trimmed by 0 bases and 4 bases, with 16 bases remaining between them. Germline assignment: CDR1 SGHNT and CDR2 YYREEE (reference sequence).

This chain connects TRBV27 to TRBJ2-7; perhaps TRBD2 as D (5 bases). V was shortened by 2 bases and J by 6 bases, with 20 bases between the two germline ends. The length of the CDR3 is 16 residues. Germline V gives CDR1 MNHEY, CDR2 SMNVEV (reference sequence). The CDR3 sequence: CASSLRARGNQGEQYF. DNA of the CDR3: TGTGCCAGCAGTTTAAGGGCCCGAGGGAACCAAGGCGAGCAGTACTTC.

The chain joins TRBV19 to TRBJ2-1; perhaps TRBD1 as D (7 bases). Germline-derived CDR1 and CDR2 are LNHDA and SQIVND (reference sequence). The CDR3 loop spans 13 amino acids. Trimming shortened V by 4 bases and J by 7 bases, and 11 bases separated the two germline ends. The CDR3 DNA reads TGTGCCAGTAGTAACTCAGGGGGGAATGAGCAGTTCTTC. Encoded protein: CASSNSGGNEQFF.

This clone appeared a single time. This chain connects TRBV28 to TRBJ2-7; tentatively, D is TRBD2 (6 bases). V lost 6 bases, J lost 0 bases, and 12 bases lay in between. The CDR3 contains 14 residues. Per germline, CDR1 MDHEN and CDR2 SYDVKM. CDR3 coding DNA: TGTGCCAGCAGCGGGGGTATAAGCTCCTACGAGCAGTACTTC. As protein: CASSGGISSYEQYF.

The chain carries TRBV28 and TRBJ2-2, with D possibly TRBD1 on 5 matching bases. V was trimmed by 8 bases and J by 5 bases, leaving 12 bases between them. Germline loops: CDR1 MDHEN, CDR2 SYDVKM. The CDR3 totals 13 residues. The DNA for the CDR3 is TGTGCCAGCCGAAGTAGGGGAACCGGGGAGCTGTTTTTT. Translated: CASRSRGTGELFF.

The genes are TRBV25-1 and TRBJ1-2, with D perhaps matching TRBD1 (6 bases). Trimming took 4 bases from V and 7 from J, leaving 19 bases between them. The CDR3 has 15 residues. The V gene's germline CDR1 is MGHDK and CDR2 SYGVNS. CDR3 in DNA: TGTGCCAGCAGTGCCGCGGACAGTCCGACTTTTGGCTACACCTTC. Protein product: CASSAADSPTFGYTF.

This rearrangement joins TRBV3-1 (or the pseudogene TRBV3-2) to TRBJ1-6; tentatively, D is TRBD1 (5 bases). V was cut by 1 base and J by 9 bases, with 10 bases left in between. CDR3 length: 14 amino acids. Germline CDR1 and CDR2: LGHDT and YNNKEL (reference sequence). Written as DNA, the CDR3 is TGTGCCAGCAGCCAAGGGCCAGACAGTTCACCCCTCCACTTT. It specifies CASSQGPDSSPLHF.

This rearrangement joins TRBV4-1 to TRBJ2-7, with TRBD1 matching over 9 bases. V dropped 4 bases and J dropped 1; count of bases not matched to a gene: 5. This CDR3 comprises 15 residues. Germline V gene sequence: CDR1 MGHRA, CDR2 YSYEKL. In DNA, the CDR3 is TGCGCCAGCAGCCGAGGGACAGGGCTATCCTACGAGCAGTACTTC. It specifies CASSRGTGLSYEQYF.